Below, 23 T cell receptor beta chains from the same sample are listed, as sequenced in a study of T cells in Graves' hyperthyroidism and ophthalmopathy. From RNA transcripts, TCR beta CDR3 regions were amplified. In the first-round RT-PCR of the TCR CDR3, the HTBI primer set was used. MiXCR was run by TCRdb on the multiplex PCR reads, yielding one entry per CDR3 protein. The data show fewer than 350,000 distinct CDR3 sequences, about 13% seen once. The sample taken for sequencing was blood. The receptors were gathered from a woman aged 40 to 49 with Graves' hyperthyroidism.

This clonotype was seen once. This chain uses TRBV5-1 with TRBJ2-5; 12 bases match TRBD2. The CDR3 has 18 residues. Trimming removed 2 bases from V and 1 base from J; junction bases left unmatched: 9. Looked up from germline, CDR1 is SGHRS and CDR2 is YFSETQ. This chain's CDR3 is CASSFHSPTSGSQETQYF. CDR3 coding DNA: TGCGCCAGCAGCTTCCATTCTCCGACTAGCGGGAGCCAAGAGACCCAGTACTTC. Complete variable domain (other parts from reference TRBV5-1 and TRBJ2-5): KAGVTQTPRYLIKTRGQQVTLSCSPISGHRSVSWYQQTPGQGLQFLFEYFSETQRNKGNFPGRFSGRQFSNSRSEMNVSTLELGDSALYLCASSFHSPTSGSQETQYFGPGTRLLVL.

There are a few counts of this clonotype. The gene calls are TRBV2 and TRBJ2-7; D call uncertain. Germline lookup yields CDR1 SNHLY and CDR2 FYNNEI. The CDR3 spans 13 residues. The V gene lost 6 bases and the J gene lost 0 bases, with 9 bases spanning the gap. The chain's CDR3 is CASRPDLSYEQYF. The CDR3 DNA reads TGTGCCAGCAGGCCCGACCTCTCCTACGAGCAGTACTTC. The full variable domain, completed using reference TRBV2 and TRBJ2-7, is EPEVTQTPSHQVTQMGQEVILRCVPISNHLYFYWYRQILGQKVEFLVSFYNNEISEKSEIFDDQFSVERPDGSNFTLKIRSTKLEDSAMYFCASRPDLSYEQYFGPGTRLTVT.

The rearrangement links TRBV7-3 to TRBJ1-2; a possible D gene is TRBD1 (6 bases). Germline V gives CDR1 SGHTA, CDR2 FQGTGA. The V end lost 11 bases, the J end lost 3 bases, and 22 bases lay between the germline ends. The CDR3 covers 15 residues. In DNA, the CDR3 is TGTGCCGGCGGAGTAGGTGGGGGGCGTCACTATGGCTACACCTTC. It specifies CAGGVGGGRHYGYTF.

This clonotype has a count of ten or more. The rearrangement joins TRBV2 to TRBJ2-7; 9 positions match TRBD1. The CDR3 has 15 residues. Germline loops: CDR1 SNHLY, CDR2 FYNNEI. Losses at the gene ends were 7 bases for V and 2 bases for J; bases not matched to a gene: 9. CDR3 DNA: TGTGCCAGCACCAGAGGACAGGGGCCTACCTACGAGCAGTACTTC. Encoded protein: CASTRGQGPTYEQYF.

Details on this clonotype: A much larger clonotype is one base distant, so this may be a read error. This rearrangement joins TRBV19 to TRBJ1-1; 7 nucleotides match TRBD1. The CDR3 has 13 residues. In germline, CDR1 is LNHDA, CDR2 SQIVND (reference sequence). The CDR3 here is CATSTTGVTEAFF. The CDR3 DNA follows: TGTGCCACTAGTACCACAGGGGTCACTGAAGCTTTCTTT.

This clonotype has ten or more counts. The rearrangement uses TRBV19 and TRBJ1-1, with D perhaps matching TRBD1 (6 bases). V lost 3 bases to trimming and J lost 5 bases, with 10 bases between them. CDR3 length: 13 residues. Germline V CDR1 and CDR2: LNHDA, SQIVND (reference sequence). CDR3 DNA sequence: TGTGCCAGTAGTATTGGAGGGGGGACTGAAGCTTTCTTT. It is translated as CASSIGGGTEAFF.

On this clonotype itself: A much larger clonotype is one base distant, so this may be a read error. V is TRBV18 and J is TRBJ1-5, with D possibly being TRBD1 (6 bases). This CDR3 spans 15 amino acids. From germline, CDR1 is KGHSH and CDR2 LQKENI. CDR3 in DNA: TGTGCCAACTCACCATCGGAGGACAGTAATCAGCCCCAGCATTTT. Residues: CANSPSEDSNQPQHF.

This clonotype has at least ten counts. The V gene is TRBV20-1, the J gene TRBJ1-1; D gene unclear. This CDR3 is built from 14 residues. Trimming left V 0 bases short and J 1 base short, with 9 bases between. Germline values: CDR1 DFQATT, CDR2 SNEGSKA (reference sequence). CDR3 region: CSAREAVQNTEAFF. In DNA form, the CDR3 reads TGCAGTGCTAGAGAGGCAGTTCAGAACACTGAAGCTTTCTTT.

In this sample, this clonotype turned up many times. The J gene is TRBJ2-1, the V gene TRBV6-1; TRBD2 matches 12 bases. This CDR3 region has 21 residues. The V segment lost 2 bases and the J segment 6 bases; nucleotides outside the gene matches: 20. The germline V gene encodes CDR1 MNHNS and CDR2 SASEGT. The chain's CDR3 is CASSEPQLASGREHPANEQFF. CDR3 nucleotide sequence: TGTGCCAGCAGTGAACCCCAGTTGGCTAGCGGGAGGGAACATCCTGCCAATGAGCAGTTCTTC.

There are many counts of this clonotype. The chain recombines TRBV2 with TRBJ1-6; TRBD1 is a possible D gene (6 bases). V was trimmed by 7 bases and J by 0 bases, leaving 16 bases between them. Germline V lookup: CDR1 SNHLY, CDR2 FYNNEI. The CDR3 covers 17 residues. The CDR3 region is CASTEGDVSSYNSPLHF. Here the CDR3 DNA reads TGTGCCAGCACCGAGGGGGACGTGAGCTCCTATAATTCACCCCTCCACTTT.

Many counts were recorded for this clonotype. In DNA, the CDR3 is TGCTGCAGCGGCAGACAGGGCCAAGAGACCCAGTACTTC. Its protein product is CCSGRQGQETQYF. The V and J genes are TRBV29-1 and TRBJ2-5; 7 bases are shared with TRBD1. This CDR3 is built from 13 residues. Looked up from germline, CDR1 is SQVTM and CDR2 is ANQGSEA.

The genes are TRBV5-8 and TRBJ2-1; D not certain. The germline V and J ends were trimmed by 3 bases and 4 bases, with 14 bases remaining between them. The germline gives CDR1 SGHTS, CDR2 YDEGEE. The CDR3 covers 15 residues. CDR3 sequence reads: CASSSSWDFYNEQFF. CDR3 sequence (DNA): TGTGCCAGCAGCTCCAGTTGGGATTTTTACAATGAGCAGTTCTTC.

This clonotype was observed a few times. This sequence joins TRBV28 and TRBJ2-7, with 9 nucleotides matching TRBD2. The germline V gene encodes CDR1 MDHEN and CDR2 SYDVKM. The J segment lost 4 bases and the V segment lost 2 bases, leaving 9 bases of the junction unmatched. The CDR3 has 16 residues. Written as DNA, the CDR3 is TGTGCCAGCAGTTTAATGAACGCGGGAGGGCCGTACGAGCAGTACTTC. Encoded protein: CASSLMNAGGPYEQYF.

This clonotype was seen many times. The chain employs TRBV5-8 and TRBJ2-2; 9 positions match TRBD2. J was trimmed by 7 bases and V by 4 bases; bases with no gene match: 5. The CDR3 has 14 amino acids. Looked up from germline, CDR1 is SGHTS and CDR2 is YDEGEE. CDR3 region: CASSNSGSNGELFF. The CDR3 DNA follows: TGTGCCAGCAGCAATAGCGGGAGTAACGGGGAGCTGTTTTTT.

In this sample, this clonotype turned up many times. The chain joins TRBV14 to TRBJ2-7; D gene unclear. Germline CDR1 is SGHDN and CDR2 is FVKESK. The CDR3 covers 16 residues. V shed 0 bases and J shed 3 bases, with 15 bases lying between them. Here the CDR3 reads CASSQEESLPVYEQYF. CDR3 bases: TGTGCCAGCAGCCAAGAGGAGTCACTCCCCGTCTACGAGCAGTACTTC.

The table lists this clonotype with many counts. The CDR3 protein is CSAKVQGDYGYTF. Here the CDR3 DNA reads TGCAGTGCGAAGGTCCAGGGTGACTATGGCTACACCTTC. The rearrangement links TRBV20-1 to TRBJ1-2, with D maybe TRBD1 (5 bases). Germline-derived CDR1 and CDR2 are DFQATT and SNEGSKA (reference sequence). The ends were cut back, 6 bases at V and 3 bases at J, with 14 bases in the middle. The CDR3 is 13 amino acids.

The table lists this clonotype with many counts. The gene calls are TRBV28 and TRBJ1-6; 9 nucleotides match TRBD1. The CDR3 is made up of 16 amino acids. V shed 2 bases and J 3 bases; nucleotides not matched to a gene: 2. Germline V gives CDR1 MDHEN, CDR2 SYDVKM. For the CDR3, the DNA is TGTGCCAGCAGTTTAGGGACAGGGCTCTATAATTCACCCCTCCACTTT. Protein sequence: CASSLGTGLYNSPLHF.

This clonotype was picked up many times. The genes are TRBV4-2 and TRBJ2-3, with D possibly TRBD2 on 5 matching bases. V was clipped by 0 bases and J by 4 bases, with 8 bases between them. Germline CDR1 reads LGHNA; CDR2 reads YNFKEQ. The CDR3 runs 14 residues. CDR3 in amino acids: CASSQEPGADTQYF. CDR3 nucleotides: TGTGCCAGCAGCCAAGAGCCCGGGGCAGATACGCAGTATTTT.

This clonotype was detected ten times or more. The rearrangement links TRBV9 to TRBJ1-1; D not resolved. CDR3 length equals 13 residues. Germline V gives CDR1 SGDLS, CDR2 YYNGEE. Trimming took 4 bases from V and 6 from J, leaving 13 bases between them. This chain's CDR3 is CASSPLDGAEAFF. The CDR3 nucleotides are TGTGCCAGCAGCCCCCTGGATGGTGCTGAAGCTTTCTTT.

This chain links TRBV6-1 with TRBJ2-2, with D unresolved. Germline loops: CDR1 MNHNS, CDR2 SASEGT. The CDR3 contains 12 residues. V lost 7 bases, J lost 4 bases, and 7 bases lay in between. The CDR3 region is CASNPGTGELFF. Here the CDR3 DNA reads TGTGCCAGCAATCCGGGCACCGGGGAGCTGTTTTTT.

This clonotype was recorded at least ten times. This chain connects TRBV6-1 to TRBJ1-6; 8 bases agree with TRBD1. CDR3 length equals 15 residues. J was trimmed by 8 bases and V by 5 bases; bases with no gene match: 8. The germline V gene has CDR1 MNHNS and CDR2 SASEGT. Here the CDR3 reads CASSPRTGMDSPLHF. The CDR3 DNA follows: TGTGCCAGCAGTCCCAGGACAGGGATGGATTCACCCCTCCACTTT.

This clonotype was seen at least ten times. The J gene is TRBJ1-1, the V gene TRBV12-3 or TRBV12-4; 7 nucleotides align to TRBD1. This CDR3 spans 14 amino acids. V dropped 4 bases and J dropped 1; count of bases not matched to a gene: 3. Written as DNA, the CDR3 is TGTGCCAGCAGTTGGGACAGCACGAACACTGAAGCTTTCTTT. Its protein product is CASSWDSTNTEAFF.

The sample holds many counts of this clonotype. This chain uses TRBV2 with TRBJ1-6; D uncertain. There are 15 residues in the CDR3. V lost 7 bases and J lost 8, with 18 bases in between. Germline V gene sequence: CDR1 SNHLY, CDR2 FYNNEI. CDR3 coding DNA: TGTGCCAGCAATAAGGCGGGGATCCCTGATTCACCCCTCCACTTT. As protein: CASNKAGIPDSPLHF.